This T cell receptor (beta chain) was identified in a study of T cell responses to AZD1222 COVID-19 vaccine. Regarding the study as a whole: Donors were chiefly white British, with a greater number of females, and clonal diversity was perhaps underestimated.

With regard to this clone: Antigen: not known.

Produced via immunoSEQ multiplex PCR; TCRdb's table is partial and in-frame only. Of about 99,000 clones in the sample, around 94% were seen once. The V end lost 6 bases, the J end lost 4 bases, and 13 bases lay between the germline ends. Looked up from germline, CDR1 is MDHEN and CDR2 is SYDVKM. CDR3 length: 14 amino acids. The rearrangement links TRBV28 to TRBJ1-5, with D maybe TRBD1 (6 bases). The source is an adult in good health. Sequencing was performed on peripheral blood, taken on day 0 of AZD1222 vaccination. The CDR3 reads CASSPWGANQPQHF. The DNA of the CDR3 is TGTGCCAGCAGCCCTTGGGGGGCGAATCAGCCCCAGCATTTT. Using reference TRBV28 and TRBJ1-5 for the parts outside the CDR3, the full variable domain is DVKVTQSSRYLVKRTGEKVFLECVQDMDHENMFWYRQDPGLGLRLIYFSYDVKMKEKGDIPEGYSVSREKKERFSLILESASTNQTSMYLCASSPWGANQPQHFGDGTRLSIL.